The rows below give T cell receptor beta chains drawn from one sample of a study of blood T cell repertoires in COVID-19. Profiling relied on immunoSEQ multiplex PCR, and the TCRdb table lists in-frame clones only, not all of them. The sample records 140,000 or so clones, roughly 86% being singletons. Sequenced: peripheral blood. These receptors came from a man aged 70 or older with acute or convalescent COVID-19. Each CDR3 is given with its conserved first and last residue. Fields, in order: J gene, clone size, V gene, D gene, CDR3 DNA, CDR3 protein. The D gene is left open where the match is weak. Some rows mark clone size as missing; the rest say once, few, many or name a class of expanded clone.

j_gene: TRBJ1-1; abundance: .; v_gene: TRBV10-3; d_gene: .; CDR3nt: TGTGCCATCAGTGAGTCGCAGGGGCTGGTAGCTTTCTTT; CDR3aa: CAISESQGLVAFF
j_gene: TRBJ1-3; abundance: .; v_gene: TRBV6-2/TRBV6-3; d_gene: .; CDR3nt: TGTGCCAGCAGTTGGACAGTCGAAAGCTCTGGAAACACCATATATTTT; CDR3aa: CASSWTVESSGNTIYF
j_gene: TRBJ1-5; abundance: once; v_gene: TRBV19; d_gene: TRBD1; CDR3nt: TGTGCCAGTAGGGCTCCCGGGACAGGGAACAATCAGCCCCAGCATTTT; CDR3aa: CASRAPGTGNNQPQHF
j_gene: TRBJ2-3; abundance: once; v_gene: TRBV27; d_gene: .; CDR3nt: TGTGCCAGCAGTTTAGCCGGGGATACGCAGTATTTT; CDR3aa: CASSLAGDTQYF
j_gene: TRBJ2-5; abundance: .; v_gene: TRBV6-5; d_gene: .; CDR3nt: TGTGCCAGCACAAATTGGCAGGGGCAAGAGACCCAGTACTTC; CDR3aa: CASTNWQGQETQYF
j_gene: TRBJ2-5; abundance: .; v_gene: TRBV5-1; d_gene: .; CDR3nt: TGCGCCAGCAGCTTGGAGGGGGAGACCCAGTACTTC; CDR3aa: CASSLEGETQYF
j_gene: TRBJ2-1; abundance: .; v_gene: TRBV5-1; d_gene: TRBD2; CDR3nt: TGCGCCAGCAGCTTGGATTGGCCTAGCGGCCCCTACAATGAGCAGTTCTTC; CDR3aa: CASSLDWPSGPYNEQFF
j_gene: TRBJ1-1; abundance: .; v_gene: TRBV9; d_gene: .; CDR3nt: TGTGCCAGCAGCCCGCGGACAGTTGAAGCTTTCTTT; CDR3aa: CASSPRTVEAFF
j_gene: TRBJ1-1; abundance: .; v_gene: TRBV7-9; d_gene: .; CDR3nt: TGTGCCAGCAGCGTCTTCCAGGGGCCGAACACTGAAGCTTTCTTT; CDR3aa: CASSVFQGPNTEAFF
j_gene: TRBJ1-1; abundance: .; v_gene: TRBV5-6; d_gene: TRBD1; CDR3nt: TGTGCCAGCAGCTTGGGGCAGGGGGCGAGGGCTTTCTTT; CDR3aa: CASSLGQGARAFF
j_gene: TRBJ2-5; abundance: .; v_gene: TRBV5-1; d_gene: TRBD2; CDR3nt: TGCGCCAGCAGCCAAGGACTAGCGGGAGGGCCTTCCCAAGAGACCCAGTACTTC; CDR3aa: CASSQGLAGGPSQETQYF
j_gene: TRBJ2-7; abundance: .; v_gene: TRBV30; d_gene: .; CDR3nt: TGTGCCTGGAGGATTAGGGGTAGCGGCTCCTACGAGCAGTACTTC; CDR3aa: CAWRIRGSGSYEQYF
j_gene: TRBJ2-1; abundance: .; v_gene: TRBV9; d_gene: TRBD2; CDR3nt: TGTGCCAGCAGCGTAGGAGCTAGCGGGAGGGCCGGTGAGCAGTTCTTC; CDR3aa: CASSVGASGRAGEQFF
j_gene: TRBJ2-3; abundance: .; v_gene: TRBV2; d_gene: TRBD2; CDR3nt: TGTGCCAGCAGCGAGGGACTAGCGGGAGATTCCACAGATACGCAGTATTTT; CDR3aa: CASSEGLAGDSTDTQYF
j_gene: TRBJ1-6; abundance: .; v_gene: TRBV20-1; d_gene: .; CDR3nt: TGCAGTGCTAGTCTCACCCGGTCCAATTCACCCCTCCACTTT; CDR3aa: CSASLTRSNSPLHF
j_gene: TRBJ1-1; abundance: .; v_gene: TRBV11-2; d_gene: .; CDR3nt: TGTGCCAGCAGCTTTTCCAACCGCGGCACTGAAGCTTTCTTT; CDR3aa: CASSFSNRGTEAFF
j_gene: TRBJ2-7; abundance: .; v_gene: TRBV11-2; d_gene: .; CDR3nt: TGTGCCAGCAGCTTAGGTGCGGCCTTGTACTTC; CDR3aa: CASSLGAALYF
j_gene: TRBJ1-3; abundance: .; v_gene: TRBV6-5; d_gene: TRBD1; CDR3nt: TGTGCCAGCAGCTGGGACAGATCGGGAAACACCATATATTTT; CDR3aa: CASSWDRSGNTIYF
j_gene: TRBJ1-6; abundance: .; v_gene: TRBV6-6; d_gene: .; CDR3nt: TGTGCCAGCAGTCCCGTCGGGGGGCAGGATTCACCCCTCCACTTT; CDR3aa: CASSPVGGQDSPLHF
j_gene: TRBJ1-4; abundance: .; v_gene: TRBV5-1; d_gene: .; CDR3nt: TGCGCCAGCAGCCGTTACCGGAATGAAAAACTGTTTTTT; CDR3aa: CASSRYRNEKLFF
j_gene: TRBJ1-2; abundance: .; v_gene: TRBV28; d_gene: .; CDR3nt: TGTGCCAGCAGTTTTTCAGTTACTGGCTACACCTTC; CDR3aa: CASSFSVTGYTF
j_gene: TRBJ2-1; abundance: .; v_gene: TRBV24-1; d_gene: .; CDR3nt: TGTGCCACCAGTGATTTGGGCCCGGGTTCCTACAATGAGCAGTTCTTC; CDR3aa: CATSDLGPGSYNEQFF
j_gene: TRBJ2-1; abundance: .; v_gene: TRBV2; d_gene: TRBD1; CDR3nt: TGTGCCAGCAACTCTCCGGGACAGGGGGCTTACAATGAGCAGTTCTTC; CDR3aa: CASNSPGQGAYNEQFF
j_gene: TRBJ1-6; abundance: .; v_gene: TRBV3-1/TRBV3-2; d_gene: TRBD1; CDR3nt: TGTGCCAGCAGCCAATCGGACAGGGTCCGGAATTCACCCCTCCACTTT; CDR3aa: CASSQSDRVRNSPLHF
j_gene: TRBJ2-7; abundance: .; v_gene: TRBV3-1/TRBV3-2; d_gene: .; CDR3nt: TGTGCCAGCAGCCAAGTAGTCGGCAGGGGTTCCTACGAGCAGTACTTC; CDR3aa: CASSQVVGRGSYEQYF
j_gene: TRBJ2-4; abundance: .; v_gene: TRBV5-8; d_gene: .; CDR3nt: TGTGCCGACCAGGGGTTAGCCAAAAACATTCAGTACTTC; CDR3aa: CADQGLAKNIQYF
j_gene: TRBJ1-2; abundance: .; v_gene: TRBV3-1/TRBV3-2; d_gene: .; CDR3nt: TGTGCCAGCAGCCTTGACTCAGGGGCTCGTTACGACTATGGCTACACCTTC; CDR3aa: CASSLDSGARYDYGYTF
j_gene: TRBJ1-2; abundance: .; v_gene: TRBV10-3; d_gene: TRBD1; CDR3nt: TGTGCCATCAGTGATGCAGGGGGCTCCTATGGCTACACCTTC; CDR3aa: CAISDAGGSYGYTF
j_gene: TRBJ1-3; abundance: .; v_gene: TRBV7-9; d_gene: TRBD1; CDR3nt: TGTGCCAGCAGCTTAGGAACAGGGGTCTCTGGAAACACCATATATTTT; CDR3aa: CASSLGTGVSGNTIYF
j_gene: TRBJ1-4; abundance: once; v_gene: TRBV7-8; d_gene: TRBD1; CDR3nt: TGTGCCAGCAGCTTAGGGGACAGGGGGTATGAAAAACTGTTTTTT; CDR3aa: CASSLGDRGYEKLFF
j_gene: TRBJ1-1; abundance: .; v_gene: TRBV6-4; d_gene: .; CDR3nt: TGTGCCAGCAGGTTCCCGGACAGTATTGAGACTGAAGCTTTCTTT; CDR3aa: CASRFPDSIETEAFF
j_gene: TRBJ2-3; abundance: .; v_gene: TRBV15; d_gene: .; CDR3nt: TGTGCCACCAGCAGGGCGGAGTCTACCACAGATACGCAGTATTTT; CDR3aa: CATSRAESTTDTQYF
j_gene: TRBJ1-5; abundance: once; v_gene: TRBV30; d_gene: .; CDR3nt: TGTGCCTGGAGCGGACCCTCCGGGAGTAGCAATCAGCCCCAGCATTTT; CDR3aa: CAWSGPSGSSNQPQHF
j_gene: TRBJ2-7; abundance: .; v_gene: TRBV28; d_gene: .; CDR3nt: TGTGCCAGCAGTTTGGCGGGGCCCGAGCAGTACTTC; CDR3aa: CASSLAGPEQYF
j_gene: TRBJ1-1; abundance: .; v_gene: TRBV25-1; d_gene: .; CDR3nt: TGTGCCAGCAGTGACCCCCAGGGACACGGATATGAAGCTTTCTTT; CDR3aa: CASSDPQGHGYEAFF
j_gene: TRBJ1-2; abundance: .; v_gene: TRBV7-2; d_gene: .; CDR3nt: TGTGCCAGCAGCTTGGATCGTCAGGCTGGCTACACCTTC; CDR3aa: CASSLDRQAGYTF
j_gene: TRBJ1-5; abundance: once; v_gene: TRBV10-2; d_gene: TRBD1; CDR3nt: TGCGCCAGCAGTGAGAGGGGGCTTAGCAATCAGCCCCAGCATTTT; CDR3aa: CASSERGLSNQPQHF
j_gene: TRBJ2-7; abundance: .; v_gene: TRBV6-2/TRBV6-3; d_gene: TRBD1; CDR3nt: TGTGCCAGCAGTGCCCCGGACAGGGGGGCCTACGAGCAGTACTTC; CDR3aa: CASSAPDRGAYEQYF
j_gene: TRBJ1-1; abundance: .; v_gene: TRBV12-3/TRBV12-4; d_gene: TRBD1; CDR3nt: TGTGCCAGCAGTCCACAGGGGACCACTGAAGCTTTCTTT; CDR3aa: CASSPQGTTEAFF
j_gene: TRBJ1-1; abundance: .; v_gene: TRBV5-1; d_gene: .; CDR3nt: TGCGCCAGCAGCTTGATATTGACAGGCCAGAACACTGAAGCTTTCTTT; CDR3aa: CASSLILTGQNTEAFF
j_gene: TRBJ2-5; abundance: .; v_gene: TRBV19; d_gene: TRBD1; CDR3nt: TGTGCCAGTAGTATTTCGGGACAGGGGAGTGGGCGCCAAGAGACCCAGTACTTC; CDR3aa: CASSISGQGSGRQETQYF